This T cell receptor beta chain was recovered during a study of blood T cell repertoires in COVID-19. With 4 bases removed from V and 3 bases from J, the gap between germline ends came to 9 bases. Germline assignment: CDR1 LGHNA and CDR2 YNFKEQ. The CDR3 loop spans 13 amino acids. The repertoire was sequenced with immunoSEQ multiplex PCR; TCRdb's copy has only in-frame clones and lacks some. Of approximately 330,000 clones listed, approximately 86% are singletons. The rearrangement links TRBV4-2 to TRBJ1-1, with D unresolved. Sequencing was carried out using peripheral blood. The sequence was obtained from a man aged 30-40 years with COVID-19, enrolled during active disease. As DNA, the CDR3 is TGTGCCAGCAGCCGGGTGAGGGACACTGAAGCTTTCTTT. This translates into CASSRVRDTEAFF.